This note documents a single TCR beta chain sequence. What it binds is unknown. In germline, CDR1 is MNHNY, CDR2 SVGAGI (reference sequence). The CDR3 length is 13 residues. The V gene lost 6 bases and the J gene lost 5 bases, with 13 bases spanning the gap. The sample is drawn from a study of cytomegalovirus exposure and HLA in healthy donors. Study at large: From HLA-typed donors, an early data release held roughly 80 million unique TCRs.

Vbeta (60) and Jbeta (13) primers were used in the PCR. Authors' processing steps: Later analysis identified roughly 82 million unique TCR beta chains, some 10 million shared. The assay was immunoSEQ multiplex PCR, and TCRdb's table has in-frame clones only and misses some. That table gives V, J and clone size, and the DNA gave D and trimming. The repertoire has some 210,000 clones, about 85% of them found once; the top ten carry about 9.4%. Findings of the study overall: Among donors in an Asian-associated ancestry cluster, a later analysis reportedly found fewer N-insertions than the roughly 680-donor mean. Overall, around 150 TCR beta chains were annotated as cytomegalovirus-associated.

The chain combines TRBV6-6 with TRBJ1-2; possibly TRBD1 for D (6 bases). Sequences were obtained from PBMCs. This clonotype originated in a woman aged 45-65 years in good health and CMV-seropositive. The CDR3 sequence is CASSPGTQYGYTF. CDR3 DNA sequence: TGTGCCAGCAGCCCAGGGACACAGTATGGCTACACCTTC.